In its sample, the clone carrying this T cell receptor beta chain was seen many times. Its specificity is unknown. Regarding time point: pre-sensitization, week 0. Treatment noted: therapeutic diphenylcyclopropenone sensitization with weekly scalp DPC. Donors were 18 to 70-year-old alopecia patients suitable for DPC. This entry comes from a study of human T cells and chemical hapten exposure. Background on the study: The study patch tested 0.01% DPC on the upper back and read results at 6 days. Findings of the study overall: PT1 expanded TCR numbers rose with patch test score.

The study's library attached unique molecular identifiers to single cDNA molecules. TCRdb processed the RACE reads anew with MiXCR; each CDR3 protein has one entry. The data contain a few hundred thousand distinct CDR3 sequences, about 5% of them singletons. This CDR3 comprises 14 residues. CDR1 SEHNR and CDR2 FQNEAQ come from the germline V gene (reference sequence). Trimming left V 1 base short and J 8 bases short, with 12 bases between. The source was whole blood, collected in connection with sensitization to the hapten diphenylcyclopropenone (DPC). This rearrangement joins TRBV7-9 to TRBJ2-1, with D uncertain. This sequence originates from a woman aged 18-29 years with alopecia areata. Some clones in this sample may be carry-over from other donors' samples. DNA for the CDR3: TGTGCCAGCAGCTTAGATCCTAACTTCGATGAGCAGTTCTTC. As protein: CASSLDPNFDEQFF.